The entry below gives a single T cell receptor (beta chain) sequence along with its context. Its binding antigen is unknown. No base qualities exist here, and no much larger clone lies one base off it. These data are taken from a study of blood T cell repertoires in COVID-19 (dated by TCRdb to the early 2020s). With regard to the full study: Samples from collaborators originated in the United States, Italy and Spain and spanned both the acute and convalescent phases of COVID-19. The samples were drawn from the first 160 participants of the ongoing ImmuneRACE study and from some 1,300 subjects provided by 6 global collaborators. The prospective study material was composed of cDNA or gDNA derived from T cells, B-cell-depleted T cells, or PBMCs. The repertoires were made available in a free public database intended to serve as a resource for research on the immune response to SARS-CoV-2. HLA class I and class II types, where available, came from metadata supplied by the sample provider rather than from assay-based typing. The dataset comprised deeply sampled blood TCRbeta repertoires from subjects exposed to, actively infected with, or recovered from COVID-19. A de-identified subject ID, COVID-19 status, age in years and sex were almost always included in the sample metadata.

The germline V gene specifies KGHSH as CDR1 and LQKENI as CDR2. Including the terminal cysteine and phenylalanine, the CDR3 comprises 14 residues. The only DNA kept is the CDR3, 42 bases in frame from the first base. Trimming takes 2 bases off V and 8 bases off J; junction bases not matched to a gene: 3. TCRbeta CDR3 regions were amplified from genomic DNA using the immunoSEQ Assay, a bias-controlled multiplex PCR. For the original study's pipeline: The number of nucleated cells in each sample was estimated by amplification of reference gene primers within the assay. To quantify the absolute abundance of each unique TCRbeta CDR3 rearrangement, sequence reads were collapsed and filtered. For each sample, productive Simpson clonality was calculated as the square root of Simpson's diversity index over productive rearrangements. Entries here come from immuneACCESS through TCRdb and include only in-frame sequences with V and J called. Some clones fail to appear in such tables; in the studies checked, an unresolved V gene covers under half of the shortfall, and the cause of the remainder is unknown. V and J calls plus clone size are reproduced from that table; the DNA served to infer D and trimming. The sample table shows some 80,000 clones, and approximately 86% are seen once. The ten most abundant clones make up roughly a sixth of the sample.

Whole blood was collected in K2EDTA tubes by collaborating institutions according to the institutions' own protocols. Collaborator samples were shipped for TCRbeta analysis as frozen whole blood, isolated PBMCs, or DNA extracted from either sample type. What the research found in general, with its limitations: Clinical and demographic metadata were provided uncurated, with the amount varying by source and participant.

Recombination joined TRBV18 with TRBJ2-7, with 13 middle bases fitting TRBD2. The receptor's source is a human donor in a cohort sampled during active COVID-19. The sample was peripheral blood. The encoded CDR3 is CASSPGLAGDQQYF. The DNA sequence reads TGTGCCAGCTCACCAGGACTAGCGGGAGATCAGCAGTACTTC.